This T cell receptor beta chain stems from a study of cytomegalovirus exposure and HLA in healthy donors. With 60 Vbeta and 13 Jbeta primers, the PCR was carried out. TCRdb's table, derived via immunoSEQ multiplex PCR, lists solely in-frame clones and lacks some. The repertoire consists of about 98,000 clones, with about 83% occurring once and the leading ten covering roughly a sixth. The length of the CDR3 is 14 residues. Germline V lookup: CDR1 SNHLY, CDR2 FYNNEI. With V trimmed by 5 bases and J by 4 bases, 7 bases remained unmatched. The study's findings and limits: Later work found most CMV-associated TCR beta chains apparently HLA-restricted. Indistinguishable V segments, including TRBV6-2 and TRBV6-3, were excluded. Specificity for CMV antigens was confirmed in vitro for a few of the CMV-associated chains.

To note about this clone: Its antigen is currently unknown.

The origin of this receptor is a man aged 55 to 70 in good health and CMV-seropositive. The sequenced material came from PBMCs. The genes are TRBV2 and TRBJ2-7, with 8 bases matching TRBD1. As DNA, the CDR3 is TGTGCCAGCAGTCTAGGACAGGGCGGGTACGAGCAGTACTTC. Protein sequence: CASSLGQGGYEQYF.